This TCR beta chain was identified in a study of primary melanoma T cells and metastatic recurrence. Turning to this clone: Its antigen is unidentified.

Assay: immunoSEQ multiplex PCR; the TCRdb copy retains only in-frame clones and omits some. The sample lists under 3,500 clones, roughly four fifths occurring once. The patients had surgically resected primary melanoma at risk of metastatic recurrence. V lost 5 bases and J 5 bases, leaving 22 bases between the germline ends. The CDR3 runs to 18 residues. The germline gives CDR1 LNHDA, CDR2 SQIVND (reference sequence). Study-wide points: Independent of thickness, ulceration, mitotic rate and age, T-cell fraction reportedly predicted outcome. Combined with tumor thickness, T-cell fraction reportedly beat other histopathological additions. T-cell fraction over 20% seemed protective regardless of ulceration or nodes.

V and J are TRBV19 and TRBJ2-6; a possible D gene is TRBD1 (6 bases). This TCR was recovered from a human donor with melanoma. Sample: melanoma tumor tissue. DNA of the CDR3: TGTGCCAGTAGTGGGGCTCCAGGGACAAAGGGCCGGGCCAACGTCCTGACTTTC. Translation: CASSGAPGTKGRANVLTF.